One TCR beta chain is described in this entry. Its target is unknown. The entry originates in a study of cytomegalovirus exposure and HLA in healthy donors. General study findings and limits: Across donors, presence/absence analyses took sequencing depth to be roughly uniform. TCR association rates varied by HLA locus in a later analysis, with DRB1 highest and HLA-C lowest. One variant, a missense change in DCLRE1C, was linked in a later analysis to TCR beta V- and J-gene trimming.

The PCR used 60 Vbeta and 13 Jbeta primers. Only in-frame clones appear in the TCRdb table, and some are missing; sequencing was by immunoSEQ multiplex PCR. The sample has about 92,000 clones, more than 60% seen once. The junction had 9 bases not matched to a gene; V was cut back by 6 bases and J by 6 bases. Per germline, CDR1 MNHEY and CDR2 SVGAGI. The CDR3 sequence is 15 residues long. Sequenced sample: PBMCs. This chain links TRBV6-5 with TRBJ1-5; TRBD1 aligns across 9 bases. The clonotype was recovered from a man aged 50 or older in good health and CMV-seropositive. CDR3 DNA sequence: TGTGCCAGCAGGCCCGGGACAGGGTTAGGTCAGCCCCAGCATTTT. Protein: CASRPGTGLGQPQHF.